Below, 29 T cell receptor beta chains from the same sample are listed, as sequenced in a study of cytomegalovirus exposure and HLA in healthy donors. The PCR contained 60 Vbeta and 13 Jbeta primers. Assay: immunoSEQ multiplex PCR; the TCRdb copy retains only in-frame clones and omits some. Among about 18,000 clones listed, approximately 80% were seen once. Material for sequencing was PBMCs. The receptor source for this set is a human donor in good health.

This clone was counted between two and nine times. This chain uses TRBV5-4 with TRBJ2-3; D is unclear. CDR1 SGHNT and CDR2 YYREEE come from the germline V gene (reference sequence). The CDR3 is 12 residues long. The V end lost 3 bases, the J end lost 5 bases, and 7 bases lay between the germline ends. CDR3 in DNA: TGTGCCAGCAGCTCAACGGGAGATACGCAGTATTTT. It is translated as CASSSTGDTQYF.

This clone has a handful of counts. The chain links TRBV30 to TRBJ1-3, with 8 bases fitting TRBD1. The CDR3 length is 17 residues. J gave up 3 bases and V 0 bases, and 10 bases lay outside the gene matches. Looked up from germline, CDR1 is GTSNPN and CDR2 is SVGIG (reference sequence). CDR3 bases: TGTGCCTGGAGTGTGGAGGACAGGGTTGTAGATGGAAACACCATATATTTT. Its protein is CAWSVEDRVVDGNTIYF.

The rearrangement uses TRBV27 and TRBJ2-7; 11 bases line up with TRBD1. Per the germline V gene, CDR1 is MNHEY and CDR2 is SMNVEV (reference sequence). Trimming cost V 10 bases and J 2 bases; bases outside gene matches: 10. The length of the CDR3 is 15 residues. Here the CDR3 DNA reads TGTGCCACCCGGAAGGACAGGGGGCACCCCTACGAGCAGTACTTC. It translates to CATRKDRGHPYEQYF.

DNA of the CDR3: TGTGCCAGCAGTGAACAGAATCAGCCCCAGCATTTT. Protein sequence: CASSEQNQPQHF. The V gene is TRBV25-1, the J gene TRBJ1-5; D is uncertain. The V gene lost 2 bases and the J gene lost 4 bases, with 3 bases spanning the gap. This CDR3 is 12 amino acids long. Germline lookup yields CDR1 MGHDK and CDR2 SYGVNS. The variable domain in full, completed from reference TRBV25-1 and TRBJ1-5, reads EADIYQTPRYLVIGTGKKITLECSQTMGHDKMYWYQQDPGMELHLIHYSYGVNSTEKGDLSSESTVSRIRTEHFPLTLESARPSHTSQYLCASSEQNQPQHFGDGTRLSIL.

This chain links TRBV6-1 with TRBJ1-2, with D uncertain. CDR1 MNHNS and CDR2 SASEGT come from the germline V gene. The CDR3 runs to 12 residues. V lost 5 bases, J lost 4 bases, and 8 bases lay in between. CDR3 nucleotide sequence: TGTGCCAGCAGTCCCGGACTCTATGGCTACACCTTC. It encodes CASSPGLYGYTF.

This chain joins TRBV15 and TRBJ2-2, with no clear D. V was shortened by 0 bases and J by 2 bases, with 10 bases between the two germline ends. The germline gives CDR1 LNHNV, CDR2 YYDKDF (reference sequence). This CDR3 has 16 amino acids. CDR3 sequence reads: CATSRDLDGNTGELFF. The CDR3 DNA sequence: TGTGCCACCAGCAGAGACCTAGACGGAAACACCGGGGAGCTGTTTTTT.

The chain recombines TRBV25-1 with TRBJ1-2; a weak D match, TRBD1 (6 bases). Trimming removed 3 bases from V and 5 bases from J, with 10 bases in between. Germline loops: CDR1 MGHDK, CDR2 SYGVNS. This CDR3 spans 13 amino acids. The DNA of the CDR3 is TGTGCCAGCAGTGATCCAACAGGGTATGGCTACACCTTC. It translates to CASSDPTGYGYTF.

The CDR3 loop is CASSTPGGDRGAYGYTF. Written as DNA, the CDR3 is TGTGCCAGCAGTACCCCTGGGGGGGACAGGGGGGCCTATGGCTACACCTTC. This sequence joins TRBV28 and TRBJ1-2; 11 positions match TRBD1. This CDR3 has 17 residues. The V segment lost 5 bases and the J segment 4 bases; nucleotides outside the gene matches: 12. Germline V gives CDR1 MDHEN, CDR2 SYDVKM.

CDR3 sequence: CASSWGRGDLKQYF. CDR3 sequence (DNA): TGTGCCAGCAGTTGGGGGAGGGGAGACCTCAAGCAGTACTTC. The chain has TRBV27 and TRBJ2-7; TRBD2 aligns across 7 bases. With 4 bases clipped from V and 8 bases from J, the junction kept 11 bases outside the gene matches. The CDR3 extends over 14 amino acids. Germline CDR1 is MNHEY and CDR2 is SMNVEV (reference sequence).

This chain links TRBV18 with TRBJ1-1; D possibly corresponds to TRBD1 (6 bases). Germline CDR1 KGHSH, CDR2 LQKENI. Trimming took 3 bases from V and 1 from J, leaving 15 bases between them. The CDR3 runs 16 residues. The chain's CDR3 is CASSPLRGGANTEAFF. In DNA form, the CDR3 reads TGTGCCAGCTCACCCTTGAGGGGGGGTGCGAACACTGAAGCTTTCTTT. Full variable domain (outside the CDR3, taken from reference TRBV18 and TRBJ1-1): NAGVMQNPRHLVRRRGQEARLRCSPMKGHSHVYWYRQLPEEGLKFMVYLQKENIIDESGMPKERFSAEFPKEGPSILRIQQVVRGDSAAYFCASSPLRGGANTEAFFGQGTRLTVV.

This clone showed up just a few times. In DNA, the CDR3 is TGTGCCAGCAGCCAAGTACAGGGGGAGGCCTACGAGCAGTACTTC. It specifies CASSQVQGEAYEQYF. V usage is TRBV4-2 and J usage is TRBJ2-7; 8 bases match TRBD1. Germline V gene data show CDR1 as LGHNA and CDR2 as YNFKEQ. CDR3 length equals 15 residues. J lost 2 bases, V lost 1 base, and 4 bases had no gene match.

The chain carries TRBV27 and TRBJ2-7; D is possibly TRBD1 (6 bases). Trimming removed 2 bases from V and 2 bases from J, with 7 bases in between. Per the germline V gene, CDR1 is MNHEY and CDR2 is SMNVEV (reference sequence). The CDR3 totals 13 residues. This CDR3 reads CASSLGQTYEQYF. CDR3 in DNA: TGTGCCAGCAGTTTAGGACAGACCTACGAGCAGTACTTC.

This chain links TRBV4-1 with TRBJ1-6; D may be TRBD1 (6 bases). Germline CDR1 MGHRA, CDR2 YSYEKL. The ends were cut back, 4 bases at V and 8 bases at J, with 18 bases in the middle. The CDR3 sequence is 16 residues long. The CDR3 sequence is CASSPGRQAGDSPLHF. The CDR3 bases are TGCGCCAGCAGCCCAGGAAGACAGGCGGGAGATTCACCCCTCCACTTT.

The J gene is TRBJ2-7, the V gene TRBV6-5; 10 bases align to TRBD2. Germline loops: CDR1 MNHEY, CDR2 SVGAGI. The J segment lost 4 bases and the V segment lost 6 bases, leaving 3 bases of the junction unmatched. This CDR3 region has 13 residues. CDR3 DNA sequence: TGTGCCAGCAGGACTAGCGGGTTATACGAGCAGTACTTC. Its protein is CASRTSGLYEQYF.

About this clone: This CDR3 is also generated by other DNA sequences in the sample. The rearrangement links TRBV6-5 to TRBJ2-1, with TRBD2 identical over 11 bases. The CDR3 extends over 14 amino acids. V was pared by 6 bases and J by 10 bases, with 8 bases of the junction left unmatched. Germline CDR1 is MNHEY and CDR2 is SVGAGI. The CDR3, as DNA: TGTGCCAGCAGGCTAGCGGGGGGCCAACACGAGCAGTTCTTC. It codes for CASRLAGGQHEQFF.

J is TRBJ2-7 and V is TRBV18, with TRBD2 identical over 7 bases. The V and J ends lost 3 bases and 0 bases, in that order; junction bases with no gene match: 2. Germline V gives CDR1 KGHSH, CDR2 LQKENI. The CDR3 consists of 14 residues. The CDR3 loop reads CASSPGGTSYEQYF. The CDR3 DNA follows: TGTGCCAGCTCACCGGGGGGGACCTCCTACGAGCAGTACTTC.

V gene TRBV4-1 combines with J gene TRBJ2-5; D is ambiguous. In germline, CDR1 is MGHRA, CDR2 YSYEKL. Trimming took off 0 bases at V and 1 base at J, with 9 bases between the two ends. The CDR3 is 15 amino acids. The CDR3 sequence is CASSQDELFQETQYF. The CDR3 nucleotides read TGCGCCAGCAGCCAAGATGAGCTCTTCCAAGAGACCCAGTACTTC.

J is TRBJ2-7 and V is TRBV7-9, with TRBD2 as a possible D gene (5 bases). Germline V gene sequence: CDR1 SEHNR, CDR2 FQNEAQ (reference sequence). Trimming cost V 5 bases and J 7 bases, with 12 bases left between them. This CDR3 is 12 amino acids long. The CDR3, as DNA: TGTGCCAGCAGCCTTCCTCGGAGGGAGCAGTACTTC. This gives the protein CASSLPRREQYF.

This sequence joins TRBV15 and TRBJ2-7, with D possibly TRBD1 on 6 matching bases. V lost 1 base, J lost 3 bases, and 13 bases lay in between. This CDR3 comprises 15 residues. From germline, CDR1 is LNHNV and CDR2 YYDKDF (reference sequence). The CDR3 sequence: CATSRGRDTYYEQYF. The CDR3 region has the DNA TGTGCCACCAGCAGAGGCCGGGACACCTACTACGAGCAGTACTTC.

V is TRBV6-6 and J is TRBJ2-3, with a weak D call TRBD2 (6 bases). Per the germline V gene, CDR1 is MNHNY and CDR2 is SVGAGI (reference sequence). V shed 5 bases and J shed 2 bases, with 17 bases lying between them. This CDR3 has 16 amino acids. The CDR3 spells CASSPPGEDLTDTQYF. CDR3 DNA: TGTGCCAGCAGTCCCCCGGGGGAGGACCTCACAGATACGCAGTATTTT.

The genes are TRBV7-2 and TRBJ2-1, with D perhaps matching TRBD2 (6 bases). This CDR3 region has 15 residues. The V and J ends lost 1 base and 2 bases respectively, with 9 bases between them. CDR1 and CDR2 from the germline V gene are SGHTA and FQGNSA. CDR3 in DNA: TGTGCCAGCAGCTTAGGGCTAGCGACCTACAATGAGCAGTTCTTC. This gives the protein CASSLGLATYNEQFF.

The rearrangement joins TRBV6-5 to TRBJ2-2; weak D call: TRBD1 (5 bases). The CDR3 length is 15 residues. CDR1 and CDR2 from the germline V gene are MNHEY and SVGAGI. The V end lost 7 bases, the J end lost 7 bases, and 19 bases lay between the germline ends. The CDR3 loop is CASTVRGDFHGELFF. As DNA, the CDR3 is TGTGCCAGCACCGTAAGGGGTGACTTCCACGGGGAGCTGTTTTTT.

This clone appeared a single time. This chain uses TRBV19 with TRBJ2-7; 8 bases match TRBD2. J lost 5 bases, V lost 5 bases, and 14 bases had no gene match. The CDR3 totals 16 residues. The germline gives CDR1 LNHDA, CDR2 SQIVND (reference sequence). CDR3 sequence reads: CASSSRRVAGFHEQYF. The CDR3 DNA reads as TGTGCCAGTAGTTCCCGAAGAGTAGCGGGGTTTCACGAGCAGTACTTC.

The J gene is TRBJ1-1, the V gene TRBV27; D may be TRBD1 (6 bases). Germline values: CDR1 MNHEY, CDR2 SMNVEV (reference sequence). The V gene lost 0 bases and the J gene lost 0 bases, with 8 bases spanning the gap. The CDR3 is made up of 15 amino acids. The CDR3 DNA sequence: TGTGCCAGCAGTTTATCGACAGGCCTGAACACTGAAGCTTTCTTT. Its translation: CASSLSTGLNTEAFF.

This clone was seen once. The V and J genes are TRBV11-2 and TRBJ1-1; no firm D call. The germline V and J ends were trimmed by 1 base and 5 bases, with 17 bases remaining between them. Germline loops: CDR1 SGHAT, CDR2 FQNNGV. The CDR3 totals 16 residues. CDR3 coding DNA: TGTGCCAGCAGCTTAGTCTTTGGACGTTGGGAGACTGAAGCTTTCTTT. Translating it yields CASSLVFGRWETEAFF.

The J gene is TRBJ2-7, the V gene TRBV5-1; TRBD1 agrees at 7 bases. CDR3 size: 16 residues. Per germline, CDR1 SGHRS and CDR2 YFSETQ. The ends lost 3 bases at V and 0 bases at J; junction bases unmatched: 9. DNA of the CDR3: TGCGCCAGCAGCTACTCCCCGGACAGGCACTCCTACGAGCAGTACTTC. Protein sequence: CASSYSPDRHSYEQYF.

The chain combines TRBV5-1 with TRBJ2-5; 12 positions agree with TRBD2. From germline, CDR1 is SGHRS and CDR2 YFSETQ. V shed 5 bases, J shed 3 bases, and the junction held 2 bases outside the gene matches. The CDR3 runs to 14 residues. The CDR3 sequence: CASSRTSGEETQYF. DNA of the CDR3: TGCGCCAGCAGTAGGACTAGCGGGGAAGAGACCCAGTACTTC.

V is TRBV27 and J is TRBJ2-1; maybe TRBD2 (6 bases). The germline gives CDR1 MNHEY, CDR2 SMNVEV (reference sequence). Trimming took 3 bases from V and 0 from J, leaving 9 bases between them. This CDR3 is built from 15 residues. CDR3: CASSFGGASYNEQFF. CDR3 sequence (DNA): TGTGCCAGCAGTTTCGGGGGTGCCTCCTACAATGAGCAGTTCTTC.

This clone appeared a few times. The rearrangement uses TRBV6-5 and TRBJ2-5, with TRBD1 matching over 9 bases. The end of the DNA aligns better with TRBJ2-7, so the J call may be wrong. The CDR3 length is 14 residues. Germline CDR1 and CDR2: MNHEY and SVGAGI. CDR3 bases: TGTGCCAGCAGATCCGGGACAGGGTCCTACGAGCAGTACTTC. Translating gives CASRSGTGSYEQYF.